The subject of this entry is one T cell receptor (beta chain). Its antigen is still unknown. This sample stems from a study of cytomegalovirus exposure and HLA in healthy donors. The study, taken as a whole, reports: Specificity for CMV antigens was confirmed in vitro for a few of the CMV-associated chains.

This table comes from immunoSEQ multiplex PCR, and its TCRdb copy is limited to in-frame clones, with some not included. The sample shows about 350,000 clones, around 90% of them seen only once. CDR1 is GTSNPN and CDR2 is SVGIG in the germline V gene (reference sequence). The CDR3 loop spans 11 amino acids. The V and J ends lost 3 bases and 15 bases respectively, with 12 bases between them. This TCR came from a woman in her thirties in good health and CMV-seropositive. The sample taken for sequencing was PBMCs. The rearrangement joins TRBV30 to TRBJ1-6; a weak D match, TRBD1 (6 bases). The CDR3 spells CAWRGGGGLHF. DNA of the CDR3: TGTGCCTGGAGGGGCGGAGGGGGCCTCCACTTT.